A single T cell receptor beta chain is shown here with its context. Antigen specificity is unknown. RNA transcripts gave rise to amplified TCR beta CDR3 regions. With the HTBI primer set, the TCR CDR3 went through a first round of RT-PCR. TCRdb re-called the multiplex PCR reads through MiXCR, storing one row per CDR3 protein. The table shows hundreds of thousands of distinct CDR3 sequences, with around 46% occurring only once. The CDR3 extends over 15 amino acids. Germline CDR1 reads LNHDA; CDR2 reads SQIVND (reference sequence). The ends lost 5 bases at V and 4 bases at J; junction bases unmatched: 6. The data are from a study of T cells in Graves' hyperthyroidism and ophthalmopathy. In patients aged 18 to 65, hyperthyroidism was newly diagnosed, with duration under 2 months. Study-level findings and limits: Most clonotypes that expanded in the thyroid above 0.001 also showed up in blood. Ophthalmopathy got predicted by the model a median about 6.5 months before its onset.

Specimen: peripheral blood or thyroid tissue (not recorded which). The chain is built from TRBV19 and TRBJ1-5; 9 nucleotides align to TRBD1. The source of this sequence is a woman in her late teens or twenties with Graves' hyperthyroidism. The CDR3 sequence is CASSLGTGPNQPQHF. The CDR3 DNA sequence: TGTGCCAGTAGTCTCGGGACAGGGCCGAATCAGCCCCAGCATTTT.